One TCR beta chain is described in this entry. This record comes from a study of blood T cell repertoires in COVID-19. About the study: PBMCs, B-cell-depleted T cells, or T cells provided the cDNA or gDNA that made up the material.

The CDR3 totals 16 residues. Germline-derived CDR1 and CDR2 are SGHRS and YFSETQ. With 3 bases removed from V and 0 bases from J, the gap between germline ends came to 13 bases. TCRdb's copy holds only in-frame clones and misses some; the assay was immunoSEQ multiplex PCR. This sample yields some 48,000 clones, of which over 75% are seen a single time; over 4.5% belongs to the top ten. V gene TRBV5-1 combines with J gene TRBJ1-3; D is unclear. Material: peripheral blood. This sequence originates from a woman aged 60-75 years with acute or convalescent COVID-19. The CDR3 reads CASSWTPGASGNTIYF. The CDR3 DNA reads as TGCGCCAGCAGCTGGACTCCAGGCGCCTCTGGAAACACCATATATTTT.